One sample yielded the 2 T cell receptor beta chains listed below, sequenced in a study of cytomegalovirus exposure and HLA in healthy donors. The study ran its PCR with 60 Vbeta and 13 Jbeta primers. Sequencing used immunoSEQ multiplex PCR; TCRdb keeps in-frame clones, though not all of them. Across under 150,000 clones, the top ten clones capture roughly 2% of the sample. Sequenced sample: PBMCs. The origin of the receptors is a woman aged 60-70 years in good health and CMV-seronegative.

This sequence joins TRBV19 and TRBJ2-1; TRBD2 aligns across 8 bases. J gave up 0 bases and V 8 bases, and 3 bases lay outside the gene matches. CDR1 and CDR2 (germline): LNHDA, SQIVND (reference sequence). This CDR3 contains 14 residues. CDR3 bases: TGTGCCAGTGAAACTAGCGGCTCCTACAATGAGCAGTTCTTC. Translating gives CASETSGSYNEQFF. Combining the CDR3 with reference TRBV19 and TRBJ2-1 gives the whole variable domain DGGITQSPKYLFRKEGQNVTLSCEQNLNHDAMYWYRQDPGQGLRLIYYSQIVNDFQKGDIAEGYSVSREKKESFPLTVTSAQKNPTAFYLCASETSGSYNEQFFGPGTRLTVL.

J is TRBJ2-5 and V is TRBV5-1; possibly TRBD2 for D (6 bases). V dropped 4 bases and J dropped 0 bases, with 13 bases sitting between them. This CDR3 has 15 amino acids. Looked up from germline, CDR1 is SGHRS and CDR2 is YFSETQ. CDR3: CASSLGTQYQETQYF. In nucleotides, the CDR3 is TGCGCCAGCAGCCTGGGGACTCAGTACCAAGAGACCCAGTACTTC.